These T cell receptor beta chains were read from a single sample in a study of blood T cell repertoires in COVID-19. Some clones are missing from TCRdb's copy, which holds only in-frame ones; the method was immunoSEQ multiplex PCR. This sample has about 250,000 clones, with over 70% found just once. Sequences were obtained from peripheral blood. The receptors come from a woman older than 75 with acute or convalescent COVID-19. The conserved cysteine and the conserved F or W are not part of the CDR3 here.

TRBV6-5	8	TRBJ1-5	ASSLSPQH
TRBV5-1	10	TRBJ2-7	ASSSQGYEQY
TRBV15	13	TRBJ1-1	ATSRRQGFSTEAF
TRBV6-6	13	TRBJ2-3	ASSQQQTSTDTQY
TRBV2	12	TRBJ1-5	ASGGADLYQPQH
TRBV2	14	TRBJ1-5	ASSEAYRGSNQPQH
TRBV19	13	TRBJ2-1	ASKNVGQGQNEQF
TRBV4-1	13	TRBJ2-5	ASSLSGTPKETQY
TRBV19	13	TRBJ1-1	ASSIVGQLNTEAF
TRBV9	11	TRBJ2-7	ASSRDSFSEQY
TRBV19	12	TRBJ1-6	ASSQTGLNSPLH
TRBV10-3	10	TRBJ2-7	AISESRHEQY
TRBV29-1	11	TRBJ2-1	SVEGQAGSRQF
TRBV10-1	13	TRBJ2-6	ASSDGGRGANVLT
TRBV5-5	14	TRBJ2-7	ASSLEGLAGPYEQY
TRBV14	13	TRBJ2-7	ASSQRGPGGYEQY
TRBV11-3	14	TRBJ1-1	ASSLEARTVNTEAF
TRBV4-1	12	TRBJ1-1	ASSRGGLGTEAF
TRBV19	14	TRBJ2-2	ASRTSGVSGTGELF
TRBV5-1	13	TRBJ1-1	ASTGGSKVSGEAF
TRBV7-2	16	TRBJ1-6	ASSSSPGQAIYNSPLH
TRBV11-2	12	TRBJ2-1	ASSTPGVYREQF
TRBV11-1	9	TRBJ2-7	ASRNEGEQY
TRBV5-1	13	TRBJ2-1	ASSRLAEHYNEQF
TRBV3-1/TRBV3-2	12	TRBJ2-5	ASSQELFQETQY
TRBV3-1/TRBV3-2	13	TRBJ1-3	ASSPRTRSYNTIY
TRBV18	13	TRBJ1-5	ASSRVGGENQPQH
TRBV5-6	11	TRBJ2-7	ASSRDSRHEQY
TRBV3-1/TRBV3-2	10	TRBJ1-2	ASSLRGSSYT
TRBV5-1	12	TRBJ2-1	ASSLILAGNEQF
TRBV6-5	11	TRBJ1-1	ASRMTGRTEAF
TRBV11-2	11	TRBJ2-7	ASSRTVSYEQY
TRBV18	14	TRBJ1-2	ASSDSRTDTNSGYT
TRBV6-5	13	TRBJ1-2	ASCRGQGVDYGYT
TRBV15	12	TRBJ2-7	ATVRDRGPYEQY
TRBV18	13	TRBJ2-5	ASSPPLLAGTAQY
TRBV7-9	17	TRBJ1-3	ASSGPLYSGTVSGNTIY
TRBV4-1	13	TRBJ2-3	ASSQVGVRSDTQY
TRBV6-6	15	TRBJ1-6	ASSQLQSRSGYSPLH
TRBV11-2	14	TRBJ2-2	ASSFLLAGVTGELF
TRBV12-5	15	TRBJ2-6	ASGSNPGTLGANVLT
TRBV10-3	13	TRBJ2-7	AARPWGDGPYEQY
TRBV2	15	TRBJ1-6	ASSERRPSSYNSPLH
TRBV18	17	TRBJ2-2	ASSPSSRSGGPNTGELF
TRBV5-6	13	TRBJ2-2	ASKMTGLNTGELF
TRBV7-2	14	TRBJ2-2	ASSLMGLGNTGELF
TRBV7-2	15	TRBJ2-7	ASSPAHGGSLFYEQY
TRBV3-1/TRBV3-2	13	TRBJ1-6	ASSQGLSPPSPLH
TRBV19	13	TRBJ2-7	ASSAGTGATYEQY
TRBV7-2	12	TRBJ2-2	ASSSRTSSRELF
TRBV19	12	TRBJ1-4	ASNDEGGNEKLF
TRBV15	13	TRBJ1-5	ATSRAGISNQPQH
TRBV5-5	13	TRBJ1-5	ASSWGQGERQPQH
TRBV6-2/TRBV6-3	14	TRBJ2-3	ASRPVTGGIRDTQY